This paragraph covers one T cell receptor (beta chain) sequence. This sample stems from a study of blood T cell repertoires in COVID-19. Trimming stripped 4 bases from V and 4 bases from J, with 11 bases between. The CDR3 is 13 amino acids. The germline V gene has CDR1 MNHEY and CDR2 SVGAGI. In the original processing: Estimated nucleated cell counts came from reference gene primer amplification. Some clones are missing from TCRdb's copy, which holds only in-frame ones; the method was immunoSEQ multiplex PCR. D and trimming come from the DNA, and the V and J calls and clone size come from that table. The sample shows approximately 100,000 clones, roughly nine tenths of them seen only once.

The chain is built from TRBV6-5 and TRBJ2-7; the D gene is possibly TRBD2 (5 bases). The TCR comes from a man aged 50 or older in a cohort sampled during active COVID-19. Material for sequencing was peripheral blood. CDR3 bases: TGTGCCAGCAGTTCAAACGAGGGATACGAGCAGTACTTC. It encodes CASSSNEGYEQYF.